Presented here are 22 T cell receptor beta chains from one specimen sequenced in a study of blood T cell repertoires in COVID-19. Clones were read by immunoSEQ multiplex PCR, and TCRdb kept only the in-frame ones, dropping some. This sample has 65,000 to 95,000 clones, with roughly 90% found just once. Sequencing input: peripheral blood. Receptor source: a man aged 45 to 65 with COVID-19, enrolled during active disease.

The rearrangement uses TRBV2 and TRBJ2-7; no reliable D call. Trimming stripped 5 bases from V and 2 bases from J, with 4 bases between. Germline CDR1 SNHLY, CDR2 FYNNEI. The CDR3 sequence is 11 residues long. CDR3: CASSNTYEQYF. CDR3 in DNA: TGTGCCAGCAGTAACACCTACGAGCAGTACTTC.

The V gene is TRBV6-2 or TRBV6-3, the J gene TRBJ1-2, with a possible D match to TRBD1 (6 bases). CDR1 MNHEY and CDR2 SVGEGT come from the germline V gene. The V gene lost 6 bases and the J gene lost 8 bases, with 22 bases spanning the gap. This CDR3 contains 15 residues. The CDR3, as DNA: TGTGCCAGCAGCCCCCCCCAGGGGCAGGGACACGGCTACACCTTC. Protein: CASSPPQGQGHGYTF.

The chain has TRBV30 and TRBJ2-6; possible D gene TRBD2, 5 bases. This CDR3 is 14 amino acids long. Germline V gives CDR1 GTSNPN, CDR2 SVGIG (reference sequence). V was pared by 1 base and J by 4 bases, with 8 bases between. CDR3 in amino acids: CAWSGESGANVLTF. The CDR3 bases are TGTGCCTGGAGTGGGGAGTCAGGGGCCAACGTCCTGACTTTC.

By frequency in the sample, this clone is medium-sized. The V and J genes are TRBV6-1 and TRBJ2-7, with 10 bases fitting TRBD1. V dropped 1 base and J dropped 4; count of bases not matched to a gene: 1. The V gene's germline CDR1 is MNHNS and CDR2 SASEGT. This CDR3 is 14 amino acids long. The CDR3 loop is CASSEGTGGYEQYF. The CDR3, as DNA: TGTGCCAGCAGTGAAGGGACAGGGGGTTACGAGCAGTACTTC.

This chain uses TRBV29-1 with TRBJ2-5; 9 nucleotides line up with TRBD2. Germline V gene sequence: CDR1 SQVTM, CDR2 ANQGSEA. Germline trimming cut 3 bases from V and 9 bases from J; bases unmatched to any gene: 11. The CDR3 covers 14 residues. The CDR3 DNA reads TGCAGCGTTGACTTGCTAGCGGGGTCTGGAGCCCAGTACTTC. As protein: CSVDLLAGSGAQYF. Full variable domain (missing parts from reference TRBV29-1 and TRBJ2-5): SAVISQKPSRDICQRGTSLTIQCQVDSQVTMMFWYRQQPGQSLTLIATANQGSEATYESGFVIDKFPISRPNLTFSTLTVSNMSPEDSSIYLCSVDLLAGSGAQYFGPGTRLLVL.

The chain carries TRBV5-3 and TRBJ2-7; D is possibly TRBD1 (6 bases). TRBV5-3 is recorded as an ORF, its role being uncertain. The CDR3 is 19 residues long. Trimming removed 1 base from V and 4 bases from J, with 27 bases in between. The CDR3 DNA is TGTGCCAGAAGCTTGCCCTCAACAGGGCCCCTCGTCCTAAGGTACGAGCAGTACTTC. It yields the protein CARSLPSTGPLVLRYEQYF.

V gene TRBV5-1 combines with J gene TRBJ2-3; D unclear. The germline V gene encodes CDR1 SGHRS and CDR2 YFSETQ. V gave up 2 bases and J gave up 5 bases, with 18 bases separating them. The CDR3 covers 16 residues. The CDR3 coding sequence is TGCGCCAGCAGCTTTACCGCCTCCTCCCCGGGAGATACGCAGTATTTT. Translation: CASSFTASSPGDTQYF.

This chain joins TRBV2 and TRBJ2-1; 10 nucleotides agree with TRBD1. Germline-derived CDR1 and CDR2 are SNHLY and FYNNEI. The trim removed 5 bases at V and 9 bases at J, leaving 7 bases unmatched. The CDR3 runs 14 residues. The CDR3 spells CASSSGQGSVEQFF. DNA of the CDR3: TGTGCCAGCAGTTCGGGACAGGGGTCTGTTGAGCAGTTCTTC. The complete variable domain, with remaining parts taken from reference TRBV2 and TRBJ2-1, reads EPEVTQTPSHQVTQMGQEVILRCVPISNHLYFYWYRQILGQKVEFLVSFYNNEISEKSEIFDDQFSVERPDGSNFTLKIRSTKLEDSAMYFCASSSGQGSVEQFFGPGTRLTVL.

The chain has TRBV7-8 and TRBJ2-2, with TRBD2 as a possible D gene (5 bases). This CDR3 is 15 amino acids long. V lost 8 bases and J 5 bases, leaving 18 bases between the germline ends. Germline lookup yields CDR1 SGHVS and CDR2 FQNEAQ. The CDR3 region has the DNA TGTGCCAGCGTGGGATGGGGAGTAGAGACCGGGGAGCTGTTTTTT. Its protein product is CASVGWGVETGELFF.

This clone showed up just a few times. This chain links TRBV3-1 (or the pseudogene TRBV3-2) with TRBJ2-2; 10 bases align to TRBD1. The ends lost 3 bases at V and 3 bases at J; junction bases unmatched: 4. Germline V gene data show CDR1 as LGHDT and CDR2 as YNNKEL (reference sequence). The CDR3 totals 16 residues. In DNA form, the CDR3 reads TGTGCCAGCAGCCAGCCGGGACAGGGGTACACCGGGGAGCTGTTTTTT. It yields the protein CASSQPGQGYTGELFF.

The chain combines TRBV19 with TRBJ1-2; the D is unclear. Germline CDR1 reads LNHDA; CDR2 reads SQIVND (reference sequence). The CDR3 consists of 15 residues. Trimming took off 6 bases at V and 4 bases at J, with 18 bases between the two ends. The CDR3 DNA is TGTGCCAGTAGCCCTTTGGGAGGGCGCGGCTATGGCTACACCTTC. Translating it yields CASSPLGGRGYGYTF.

The chain combines TRBV7-9 with TRBJ1-5; perhaps TRBD1 as D (6 bases). Germline V gene sequence: CDR1 SEHNR, CDR2 FQNEAQ (reference sequence). CDR3 length equals 12 residues. Trimming shortened V by 4 bases and J by 5 bases, and 6 bases separated the two germline ends. The CDR3 DNA is TGTGCCAGCAGCTACAGGGATCAGCCCCAGCATTTT. It encodes CASSYRDQPQHF.

This sequence joins TRBV4-2 and TRBJ2-5; perhaps TRBD2 as D (6 bases). The CDR3 is made up of 16 amino acids. Per the germline V gene, CDR1 is LGHNA and CDR2 is YNFKEQ. V dropped 5 bases and J dropped 3 bases, with 19 bases sitting between them. CDR3 bases: TGTGCCAGCAGCAGACGGGCGGGACTGGGGGAAGAGACCCAGTACTTC. Its protein is CASSRRAGLGEETQYF.

This chain's CDR3 is CASSLARGGLGEKLFF. CDR3 in DNA: TGCGCCAGCAGCTTGGCCCGCGGGGGGCTCGGTGAAAAACTGTTTTTT. V and J are TRBV5-1 and TRBJ1-4; TRBD1 is a possible D gene (6 bases). The CDR3 spans 16 residues. V lost 0 bases and J 7 bases, leaving 16 bases between the germline ends. CDR1 and CDR2 from the germline V gene are SGHRS and YFSETQ.

The chain links TRBV19 to TRBJ2-2, with TRBD2 identical over 7 bases. Germline V gives CDR1 LNHDA, CDR2 SQIVND (reference sequence). The length of the CDR3 is 18 residues. V lost 4 bases, J lost 0 bases, and 11 bases stayed unmatched. This chain's CDR3 is CASSNGGVRAPNTGELFF. DNA for the CDR3: TGTGCCAGTAGTAATGGGGGGGTTAGGGCACCGAACACCGGGGAGCTGTTTTTT.

This clone was observed once. The chain carries TRBV7-9 and TRBJ2-3; D is unresolved. Trimming pared 1 base from V and 0 bases from J, leaving 5 bases between. The CDR3 has 14 residues. Looked up from germline, CDR1 is SEHNR and CDR2 is FQNEAQ (reference sequence). The CDR3 loop reads CASSLGQSTDTQYF. As DNA, the CDR3 is TGTGCCAGCAGCTTAGGGCAGAGCACAGATACGCAGTATTTT.

V usage is TRBV29-1 and J usage is TRBJ2-5; TRBD1 might be the D (5 bases). With 1 base removed from V and 1 base from J, the gap between germline ends came to 7 bases. This CDR3 has 13 residues. Germline V gene sequence: CDR1 SQVTM, CDR2 ANQGSEA. The CDR3 bases are TGCAGCGTTGAAGCCAGGGTCCAAGAGACCCAGTACTTC. The encoded protein is CSVEARVQETQYF.

This chain uses TRBV10-3 with TRBJ2-2; possible D gene TRBD2, 5 bases. Between the trimmed V and J ends, which lost 5 bases and 3 bases, there was a span of 13 bases. Germline V gene sequence: CDR1 ENHRY, CDR2 SYGVKD. This CDR3 has 15 residues. The CDR3 loop is CAISPSERDTGELFF. As DNA, the CDR3 is TGTGCCATCAGTCCGTCCGAGAGGGACACCGGGGAGCTGTTTTTT.

The chain carries TRBV30 and TRBJ2-1; 8 bases are a match to TRBD1. Per the germline V gene, CDR1 is GTSNPN and CDR2 is SVGIG (reference sequence). The CDR3 has 14 residues. With 5 bases clipped from V and 3 bases from J, the junction kept 6 bases outside the gene matches. The CDR3 sequence: CAWSSGTGYNEQFF. The CDR3 region has the DNA TGTGCCTGGTCGTCCGGGACAGGCTACAATGAGCAGTTCTTC.

This clone was seen only once. The rearrangement uses TRBV7-2 and TRBJ2-5, with TRBD2 matching 7 bases. The CDR3 length is 16 residues. V lost 2 bases to trimming and J lost 4 bases; unmatched junction nucleotides: 10. CDR1 is SGHTA, CDR2 FQGNSA, per germline. The CDR3 loop reads CASSLQGLTGGETQYF. The CDR3, as DNA: TGTGCCAGCAGCTTACAGGGACTTACGGGGGGAGAGACCCAGTACTTC.

This sequence joins TRBV6-1 and TRBJ2-7; TRBD1 aligns across 10 bases. V dropped 2 bases and J dropped 2; count of bases not matched to a gene: 6. Germline assignment: CDR1 MNHNS and CDR2 SASEGT. CDR3 length: 16 residues. CDR3 amino acids: CASSEPGQGSPYEQYV. The CDR3, as DNA: TGTGCCAGCAGTGAACCGGGACAGGGGTCCCCCTACGAGCAGTACGTC.

CDR3 sequence reads: CASSRTGGAYNEQFF. The CDR3 coding sequence is TGTGCCAGCAGCCGGACAGGAGGGGCCTACAATGAGCAGTTCTTC. The chain combines TRBV14 with TRBJ2-1, with D perhaps matching TRBD1 (7 bases). Trimming took off 4 bases at V and 2 bases at J, with 12 bases between the two ends. The CDR3 sequence is 15 residues long. Germline V gives CDR1 SGHDN, CDR2 FVKESK.